The entry that follows covers one TCR beta chain sequence. This record belongs to a study of blood T cell repertoires in COVID-19. Symptom resolution, clearance, or two negative PCRs marked donors in Cohort 3 as recovered. The assay was immunoSEQ multiplex PCR, and TCRdb's table has in-frame clones only and misses some. The repertoire holds 400,000 to 450,000 clones, with around 87% as singletons. CDR3 length equals 15 residues. V trimming: 3 bases; J trimming: 0 bases; junction bases outside the gene matches: 1. Germline CDR1 KGHSH, CDR2 LQKENI. The receptor was derived from a man aged 30 to 45 who had recovered from COVID-19. The chain carries TRBV18 and TRBJ2-7; 11 bases align to TRBD2. Material for sequencing was PBMCs or T cells enriched from blood (not recorded which). The CDR3: CASSPTSGSSYEQYF. As DNA, the CDR3 is TGTGCCAGCTCACCCACTAGCGGGAGCTCCTACGAGCAGTACTTC.